This entry lists 11 T cell receptor beta chains sequenced from one sample in a study of T cell repertoires in cytomegalovirus infection. These receptors have no known antigen. TCRdb independently ran MiXCR on the reads; one entry per CDR3 protein. The data contain about 740,000 distinct CDR3 sequences, 30% to 40% of them seen just once; the ten biggest clones take up 18%. The sample here was cultured PBMCs, taken from culture after CMV antigen stimulation. The origin of the receptors is a human donor in good health (CMV status not recorded). Some clones in this sample may be carry-over from other donors' samples.

This clonotype was seen many times. This chain connects TRBV7-2 to TRBJ1-1; a weak D match, TRBD1 (5 bases). Germline CDR1 reads SGHTA; CDR2 reads FQGNSA. This CDR3 has 17 residues. Trimming took 1 base from V and 2 from J, leaving 17 bases between them. The CDR3 DNA reads TGTGCCAGCAGCTTAGGGGCAGGGTGGGGAATTAACACTGAAGCTTTCTTT. Translating it yields CASSLGAGWGINTEAFF.

This clonotype was detected ten times or more. V gene TRBV7-2 combines with J gene TRBJ2-7, with 13 bases identical to TRBD2. V lost 1 base and J lost 6; bases outside the gene matches: 12. This CDR3 contains 18 residues. CDR1 and CDR2 (germline): SGHTA, FQGNSA. This CDR3 reads CASSLELAGGPFSAEQYF. The CDR3 coding sequence is TGTGCCAGCAGCTTAGAACTAGCGGGAGGGCCTTTCTCTGCCGAGCAGTACTTC.

This clonotype appeared a few times. This chain joins TRBV20-1 and TRBJ2-7; 10 bases agree with TRBD2. The V gene's germline CDR1 is DFQATT and CDR2 SNEGSKA (reference sequence). The CDR3 length is 12 residues. The J segment lost 7 bases and the V segment lost 5 bases, leaving 5 bases of the junction unmatched. As DNA, the CDR3 is TGCAGTGCTTTAGGGACTAGCGATGAGCAGTACTTC. This encodes CSALGTSDEQYF.

This clonotype turned up a few times. The chain combines TRBV10-3 with TRBJ1-1; 8 positions agree with TRBD1. This CDR3 contains 15 residues. Germline V lookup: CDR1 ENHRY, CDR2 SYGVKD. V shed 3 bases and J 1 base; nucleotides not matched to a gene: 4. The CDR3 region is CAISERQGRNTEAFF. The CDR3 nucleotides read TGTGCCATCAGTGAAAGACAGGGGAGGAACACTGAAGCTTTCTTT.

The genes are TRBV11-2 and TRBJ2-3; D is ambiguous. CDR3 size: 13 residues. The V and J ends lost 5 bases and 5 bases respectively, with 11 bases between them. Germline CDR1 is SGHAT and CDR2 is FQNNGV. Here the CDR3 reads CASSTEPRDTQYF. The CDR3 DNA reads as TGTGCCAGCAGCACCGAACCGCGAGATACGCAGTATTTT.

The V call is TRBV6-2 or TRBV6-3, the J call TRBJ2-7; D remains unclear. CDR1 is MNHEY and CDR2 is SVGEGT in the germline V gene. V lost 5 bases and J 4 bases, leaving 15 bases between the germline ends. The CDR3 loop spans 14 amino acids. The CDR3 is CASSPLRTPYEQYF. The CDR3, as DNA: TGTGCCAGCAGTCCCTTGCGGACGCCGTACGAGCAGTACTTC.

This clonotype was seen a few times. This chain links TRBV7-2 with TRBJ2-5; the D is unclear. Looked up from germline, CDR1 is SGHTA and CDR2 is FQGNSA. The V gene lost 8 bases and the J gene lost 2 bases, with 15 bases spanning the gap. There are 14 residues in the CDR3. CDR3 protein: CASPLGIDQETQYF. CDR3 bases: TGTGCCAGCCCTCTGGGTATAGATCAAGAGACCCAGTACTTC.

The chain joins TRBV19 to TRBJ1-2; D remains unclear. In germline, CDR1 is LNHDA, CDR2 SQIVND (reference sequence). V lost 7 bases and J lost 1, with 10 bases in between. The CDR3 has 13 residues. CDR3 nucleotide sequence: TGTGCCAGTAAGGACGGATATAACTATGGCTACACCTTC. This encodes CASKDGYNYGYTF.

This clonotype was seen more than once but under ten times. The V and J genes are TRBV12-3 or TRBV12-4 and TRBJ2-5; a possible D gene is TRBD1 (7 bases). The V end was cut by 5 bases, the J end by 3 bases, with 13 bases between. This CDR3 spans 14 amino acids. Here the CDR3 reads CASSTRGRKETQYF. Here the CDR3 DNA reads TGTGCCAGCAGTACCAGGGGGAGGAAAGAGACCCAGTACTTC.

The chain employs TRBV4-1 and TRBJ1-6, with unresolved D. The V gene lost 4 bases and the J gene lost 10 bases, with 14 bases spanning the gap. There are 14 residues in the CDR3. In germline, CDR1 is MGHRA, CDR2 YSYEKL. The CDR3 loop is CASSPTTLGSPLHF. The CDR3 coding sequence is TGCGCCAGCAGCCCTACGACCCTCGGGTCACCCCTCCACTTT.

The rearrangement uses TRBV20-1 and TRBJ1-1; D possibly corresponds to TRBD1 (5 bases). V was shortened by 0 bases and J by 3 bases, with 14 bases between the two germline ends. CDR1 DFQATT and CDR2 SNEGSKA come from the germline V gene (reference sequence). CDR3 size: 15 residues. Written as DNA, the CDR3 is TGCAGTGCTAGAGAACTGGGGGGTGCGGACACTGAAGCTTTCTTT. It yields the protein CSARELGGADTEAFF.